A single sample gave rise to the 10 T cell receptor beta chains below, sequenced in a study of T-cell reconstitution after alpha-beta-depleted transplantation in children. Molecular barcoding with unique molecular identifiers was used for the TCRbeta library. Using its own MiXCR run on the PCR reads, TCRdb lists one record per CDR3 protein. Of some 840,000 distinct CDR3 sequences listed, about 15% were seen once; the top ten hold around 4.5%. Sequenced material: PBMCs, mostly from graft donor cells, taken 360 days after TCRalphabeta/CD19-depleted stem cell transplant. Source of these receptors: a male patient aged 10-17 years who had a stem cell transplant for acute lymphoblastic leukemia, so the T cells may come from the graft donor.

V is TRBV4-1 and J is TRBJ1-4; D is undetermined. The CDR3 is 14 amino acids. CDR1 MGHRA and CDR2 YSYEKL come from the germline V gene. V lost 4 bases to trimming and J lost 6 bases, with 12 bases between them. CDR3 DNA: TGCGCCAGCAGCCGGGTCCACGGGTATGAAAAACTGTTTTTT. It codes for CASSRVHGYEKLFF.

This clonotype was seen many times. V gene TRBV6-1 combines with J gene TRBJ2-7; D gene unclear. V was cut by 8 bases and J by 2 bases, with 13 bases left in between. The CDR3 has 13 residues. Germline assignment: CDR1 MNHNS and CDR2 SASEGT. The CDR3 reads CASFREAPYEQYF. CDR3 DNA sequence: TGTGCCAGCTTTCGTGAGGCACCCTACGAGCAGTACTTC.

The rearrangement links TRBV4-2 to TRBJ2-2; TRBD2 matches at 13 bases. After removal of 0 bases from V and 5 bases from J, the junction contained 9 bases not matched to a gene. The CDR3 is 19 residues long. Looked up from germline, CDR1 is LGHNA and CDR2 is YNFKEQ. CDR3 DNA: TGTGCCAGCAGCCAAGAGGGACTAGCGGGGAGTAGAGTTACCGGGGAGCTGTTTTTT. It specifies CASSQEGLAGSRVTGELFF.

In its sample, this clonotype was seen a few times. The chain couples TRBV29-1 to TRBJ2-6; D call uncertain. V gave up 6 bases and J gave up 2 bases, with 11 bases separating them. Germline-derived CDR1 and CDR2 are SQVTM and ANQGSEA. CDR3 size: 14 residues. CDR3 region: CSVRFTAGANVLTF. Written as DNA, the CDR3 is TGCAGCGTCCGGTTCACGGCTGGGGCCAACGTCCTGACTTTC. Full variable domain (missing parts from reference TRBV29-1 and TRBJ2-6): SAVISQKPSRDICQRGTSLTIQCQVDSQVTMMFWYRQQPGQSLTLIATANQGSEATYESGFVIDKFPISRPNLTFSTLTVSNMSPEDSSIYLCSVRFTAGANVLTFGAGSRLTVL.

This clonotype appeared a few times. The chain couples TRBV5-1 to TRBJ2-7; D is perhaps TRBD1 or TRBD2 (5 bases each). Germline V gene sequence: CDR1 SGHRS, CDR2 YFSETQ. V shed 2 bases and J shed 9 bases, with 36 bases lying between them. The CDR3 runs to 20 residues. CDR3 protein: CASSFAPGIGDRFAATGQYF. In DNA form, the CDR3 reads TGCGCCAGCAGCTTTGCGCCGGGGATCGGAGACAGATTCGCCGCTACGGGGCAGTACTTC.

The chain is built from TRBV5-6 and TRBJ2-3; 7 bases line up with TRBD1. The length of the CDR3 is 15 residues. V dropped 6 bases and J dropped 1; count of bases not matched to a gene: 8. Germline loops: CDR1 SGHDT, CDR2 YYEEEE. CDR3 amino acids: CASIRQGGGTDTQYF. CDR3 DNA: TGTGCCAGCATCCGACAGGGCGGCGGCACAGATACGCAGTATTTT.

Only a few counts were recorded for this clonotype. The gene calls are TRBV25-1 and TRBJ1-2; D is ambiguous. Per the germline V gene, CDR1 is MGHDK and CDR2 is SYGVNS. The length of the CDR3 is 13 residues. Deletions cut 2 bases from V and 4 bases from J, with 8 bases between. The CDR3 nucleotides read TGTGCCAGCAGTGAAGGTTTAGTCTATGGCTACACCTTC. Translated, it gives CASSEGLVYGYTF.

This chain links TRBV5-1 with TRBJ2-5; 7 positions match TRBD1. The CDR3 contains 15 residues. Trimming at V came to 2 bases and at J to 5 bases, leaving 9 bases not matched to a gene. Germline CDR1 reads SGHRS; CDR2 reads YFSETQ. As DNA, the CDR3 is TGCGCCAGCAGCTTAAATCCCAGGGGGAAGGAGACCCAGTACTTC. Its translation: CASSLNPRGKETQYF.

Ten or more counts support this clonotype. The genes are TRBV4-1 and TRBJ2-2; D is undetermined. CDR3 length: 15 residues. CDR1 and CDR2 (germline): MGHRA, YSYEKL. Trimming took off 2 bases at V and 6 bases at J, with 13 bases between the two ends. The CDR3 DNA follows: TGCGCCAGCAGCCAATCAAGAATCTACGCCGGGGAGCTGTTTTTT. Amino acid sequence: CASSQSRIYAGELFF.

This rearrangement joins TRBV11-2 to TRBJ1-2; tentative D call: TRBD1 (5 bases). Germline-derived CDR1 and CDR2 are SGHAT and FQNNGV. This CDR3 is built from 14 residues. V was trimmed by 4 bases and J by 3 bases, leaving 12 bases between them. Here the CDR3 DNA reads TGTGCCAGCAGCTCTCCGACAGCTTACTATGGCTACACCTTC. Its protein product is CASSSPTAYYGYTF.